Below are 24 T cell receptor beta chains sequenced from a single sample in a study of blood T cell repertoires in COVID-19. Only in-frame clones appear in the TCRdb table, and some are missing; sequencing was by immunoSEQ multiplex PCR. The profile shows some 150,000 clones, 65% to 85% of them singletons. Sequencing was performed on peripheral blood. These receptors were taken from a man aged 55 to 70 with active or convalescent COVID-19.

V usage is TRBV7-2 and J usage is TRBJ1-5; D remains ambiguous. V lost 5 bases and J lost 5, with 10 bases in between. Germline-derived CDR1 and CDR2 are SGHTA and FQGNSA. This CDR3 region has 13 residues. CDR3 DNA sequence: TGTGCCAGCAGCCCCAACAGAGATCAGCCCCAGCATTTT. This gives the protein CASSPNRDQPQHF.

The V gene is TRBV5-1, the J gene TRBJ2-3; 10 bases are a match to TRBD2. The CDR3 has 19 residues. J gave up 0 bases and V 3 bases, and 13 bases lay outside the gene matches. Per the germline V gene, CDR1 is SGHRS and CDR2 is YFSETQ. CDR3 protein: CASSSLGPGLARSTDTQYF. CDR3 DNA: TGCGCCAGCAGCTCACTCGGCCCGGGACTAGCGCGTAGCACAGATACGCAGTATTTT.

This clone was counted once. J is TRBJ2-7 and V is TRBV6-6; 8 bases fit TRBD2. The CDR3 sequence is 15 residues long. Germline trimming cut 0 bases from V and 7 bases from J; bases unmatched to any gene: 8. Germline CDR1 is MNHNY and CDR2 is SVGAGI (reference sequence). As DNA, the CDR3 is TGTGCCAGCAGTTACTCGCGGGAGGCCCTCGGGGAGCAGTACTTC. Residues: CASSYSREALGEQYF.

The rearrangement uses TRBV10-3 and TRBJ2-7; 8 bases map to TRBD1. CDR1 ENHRY and CDR2 SYGVKD come from the germline V gene. The trim removed 6 bases at V and 3 bases at J, leaving 7 bases unmatched. The CDR3 length is 14 residues. The DNA for the CDR3 is TGTGCCATCAGGCCAACTGACAGGGGCTACGAGCAGTACTTC. As protein: CAIRPTDRGYEQYF.

The CDR3 is CASSSQGGTEAFF. For the CDR3, the DNA is TGTGCCAGCAGCTCCCAGGGGGGCACTGAAGCTTTCTTT. The gene calls are TRBV11-1 and TRBJ1-1, with 7 bases fitting TRBD1. Germline V gene lookup returns CDR1 SGHAT and CDR2 FQDESV (reference sequence). The CDR3 loop spans 13 amino acids. V was pared by 4 bases and J by 4 bases, with 3 bases of the junction left unmatched.

The genes are TRBV11-2 and TRBJ1-6; a possible D gene is TRBD1 (5 bases). This CDR3 comprises 14 residues. Germline-derived CDR1 and CDR2 are SGHAT and FQNNGV. V gave up 0 bases and J gave up 10 bases, with 10 bases separating them. This CDR3 reads CASSLEMGQSPLHF. DNA of the CDR3: TGTGCCAGCAGCTTAGAGATGGGGCAATCACCCCTCCACTTT.

The rearrangement links TRBV4-3 to TRBJ2-7; D is perhaps TRBD1 (5 bases). Germline V gives CDR1 LGHNA, CDR2 YSLEER. The CDR3 covers 14 residues. V shed 2 bases and J shed 7 bases, with 15 bases lying between them. The CDR3 loop reads CASSQNLQGSEQYF. CDR3 coding DNA: TGCGCCAGCAGCCAAAATCTTCAGGGTTCAGAGCAGTACTTC.

The CDR3 here is CASSLSRALAGATGELFF. CDR3 nucleotide sequence: TGTGCCAGCAGTTTATCGAGGGCGCTAGCGGGAGCCACCGGGGAGCTGTTTTTT. The chain uses TRBV27 and TRBJ2-2; 10 bases fit TRBD2. V dropped 0 bases and J dropped 4; count of bases not matched to a gene: 8. The CDR3 is 18 residues long. From germline, CDR1 is MNHEY and CDR2 SMNVEV (reference sequence).

This sequence joins TRBV4-1 and TRBJ2-7; 7 bases are a match to TRBD2. V dropped 4 bases and J dropped 2; count of bases not matched to a gene: 14. The CDR3 length is 17 residues. CDR1 is MGHRA, CDR2 YSYEKL, per germline. This CDR3 is CASSLRASSGTTYEQYF. The CDR3 DNA is TGCGCCAGCAGCCTAAGGGCTTCGAGCGGGACTACCTACGAGCAGTACTTC.

The chain links TRBV27 to TRBJ2-7, with 9 bases matching TRBD2. The CDR3 spans 15 residues. V dropped 6 bases and J dropped 0; count of bases not matched to a gene: 6. From germline, CDR1 is MNHEY and CDR2 SMNVEV (reference sequence). CDR3 sequence (DNA): TGTGCCAGCAGCCTTAGTAGCGGGAGCTCCTACGAGCAGTACTTC. This codes for CASSLSSGSSYEQYF.

CDR3 nucleotides: TGTGCCAGCTCCCGAGCCCCTGTAGCGGGAGGGCCGAACAACTACAATGAGCAGTTCTTC. Translated: CASSRAPVAGGPNNYNEQFF. The chain employs TRBV18 and TRBJ2-1, with 11 bases aligning to TRBD2. With 6 bases clipped from V and 3 bases from J, the junction kept 19 bases outside the gene matches. The CDR3 has 20 residues. Germline values: CDR1 KGHSH, CDR2 LQKENI.

This clone appeared a few times. The chain is built from TRBV5-1 and TRBJ2-3; D may be TRBD2 (6 bases). The CDR3 has 15 residues. CDR1 and CDR2 from the germline V gene are SGHRS and YFSETQ. Trimming pared 4 bases from V and 0 bases from J, leaving 12 bases between. CDR3: CASSRSGMSTDTQYF. CDR3 DNA: TGCGCCAGCAGCCGTAGCGGTATGAGCACAGATACGCAGTATTTT. Based on the CDR3 plus reference TRBV5-1 and TRBJ2-3, the full variable domain is KAGVTQTPRYLIKTRGQQVTLSCSPISGHRSVSWYQQTPGQGLQFLFEYFSETQRNKGNFPGRFSGRQFSNSRSEMNVSTLELGDSALYLCASSRSGMSTDTQYFGPGTRLTVL.

The V gene is TRBV4-2, the J gene TRBJ2-1, with D possibly matching TRBD1 (6 bases). V lost 1 base and J 2 bases, leaving 15 bases between the germline ends. The CDR3 loop spans 17 amino acids. The germline V gene has CDR1 LGHNA and CDR2 YNFKEQ. The CDR3 sequence: CASSQGTTGFTYNEQFF. The DNA of the CDR3 is TGTGCCAGCAGCCAAGGGACAACAGGGTTCACCTACAATGAGCAGTTCTTC.

The chain carries TRBV11-3 and TRBJ2-7; 8 nucleotides align to TRBD1. The trim removed 5 bases at V and 6 bases at J, leaving 3 bases unmatched. The germline V gene has CDR1 SGHNT and CDR2 YENEEA. The CDR3 spans 12 residues. This CDR3 reads CASSKTGAEQYF. CDR3 sequence (DNA): TGTGCCAGCAGCAAGACAGGGGCCGAGCAGTACTTC.

This clone appeared a few times. V gene TRBV14 combines with J gene TRBJ2-1; a possible D gene is TRBD1 (7 bases). This CDR3 is built from 16 residues. Trimming left V 4 bases short and J 6 bases short, with 19 bases between. Germline CDR1 and CDR2: SGHDN and FVKESK. The CDR3 nucleotides read TGTGCCAGCAGCCTAATCAGGGGGGTCGCGTTCAATGAGCAGTTCTTC. The encoded protein is CASSLIRGVAFNEQFF.

This clone has just one count. The J gene is TRBJ2-2, the V gene TRBV30, with D perhaps matching TRBD2 (6 bases). V gave up 8 bases and J gave up 1 base, with 14 bases separating them. CDR1 and CDR2 (germline): GTSNPN, SVGIG (reference sequence). This CDR3 contains 14 residues. The chain's CDR3 is CAGRLGGNTGELFF. Here the CDR3 DNA reads TGTGCCGGACGATTGGGGGGGAACACCGGGGAGCTGTTTTTT.

The chain carries TRBV18 and TRBJ2-7; 11 bases align to TRBD2. V lost 3 bases and J lost 6; bases outside the gene matches: 7. Germline CDR1 and CDR2: KGHSH and LQKENI. This CDR3 region has 15 residues. CDR3 coding DNA: TGTGCCAGCTCACCCTTAGCGGGAGGGAACGGCGAGCAGTACTTC. This gives the protein CASSPLAGGNGEQYF.

The rearrangement uses TRBV7-2 and TRBJ2-7, with TRBD2 matching 10 bases. CDR3 length equals 15 residues. With V trimmed by 2 bases and J by 3 bases, 4 bases remained unmatched. Germline CDR1 SGHTA, CDR2 FQGNSA. The CDR3 region is CASSLPRTSGYEQYF. DNA for the CDR3: TGTGCCAGCAGCTTACCCCGGACTAGCGGCTACGAGCAGTACTTC.

V is TRBV19 and J is TRBJ2-7, with 13 bases lining up with TRBD2. Germline CDR1 is LNHDA and CDR2 is SQIVND (reference sequence). This CDR3 contains 15 residues. Losses at the gene ends were 3 bases for V and 4 bases for J; bases not matched to a gene: 3. As DNA, the CDR3 is TGTGCCAGTAGTATGGGGACTAGCGGGACTTACGAGCAGTACTTC. This gives the protein CASSMGTSGTYEQYF.

This clone was seen at least ten times. The gene calls are TRBV2 and TRBJ2-2; TRBD2 matches 7 bases. The germline V gene encodes CDR1 SNHLY and CDR2 FYNNEI. The V gene end was trimmed by 5 bases and the J gene end by 5 bases; junction bases not matched to a gene: 8. This CDR3 spans 15 amino acids. Here the CDR3 reads CASSPLAARTGELFF. The CDR3 nucleotides are TGTGCCAGCAGTCCCCTAGCGGCCCGTACCGGGGAGCTGTTTTTT.

The rearrangement joins TRBV4-3 to TRBJ1-1; TRBD1 might be the D (6 bases). Trimming took off 3 bases at V and 4 bases at J, with 12 bases between the two ends. CDR1 LGHNA and CDR2 YSLEER come from the germline V gene. This CDR3 has 14 residues. This chain's CDR3 is CASSQPDRSTEAFF. CDR3 in DNA: TGCGCCAGCAGCCAGCCGGACAGATCCACTGAAGCTTTCTTT.

The CDR3 sequence: CASRPARLADYNEQFF. The CDR3 region has the DNA TGTGCCAGCAGACCCGCTCGACTAGCGGACTACAATGAGCAGTTCTTC. The chain carries TRBV3-1 (or the pseudogene TRBV3-2) and TRBJ2-1; 9 bases align to TRBD2. The germline CDR1 and CDR2 sequences are LGHDT and YNNKEL (reference sequence). The V and J ends lost 6 bases and 3 bases, in that order; junction bases with no gene match: 9. CDR3 length: 16 residues.

The rearrangement links TRBV28 to TRBJ2-4; D may be TRBD1 (5 bases). This CDR3 comprises 16 residues. Trimming cost V 1 base and J 6 bases, with 16 bases left between them. The germline gives CDR1 MDHEN, CDR2 SYDVKM. The CDR3 here is CASSLSGQGIANIQYF. For the CDR3, the DNA is TGTGCCAGCAGTTTATCCGGCCAGGGTATCGCAAACATTCAGTACTTC.

This chain uses TRBV6-2 or TRBV6-3 with TRBJ2-2; D might be TRBD2 (5 bases). Trimming cost V 2 bases and J 4 bases, with 17 bases left between them. This CDR3 contains 17 residues. Germline V gene sequence: CDR1 MNHEY, CDR2 SVGEGT. The CDR3 sequence is CASSYGPTLTSTGELFF. The CDR3, as DNA: TGTGCCAGCAGTTACGGGCCAACCCTCACTAGCACCGGGGAGCTGTTTTTT.